The 10 T cell receptor beta chains reported below all come from one sample, sequenced in a study of T cell changes during pregnancy in multiple sclerosis. TCRdb's table, derived via immunoSEQ multiplex PCR, lists solely in-frame clones and lacks some. The sample shows about 85,000 clones, approximately 90% of them seen only once. The specimen was peripheral blood, collected in the first trimester of pregnancy. These receptors originate from a female donor with multiple sclerosis, enrolled in a pregnancy study.

The J gene is TRBJ2-3, the V gene TRBV11-3, with TRBD2 matching 10 bases. Germline V CDR1 and CDR2: SGHNT, YENEEA. Germline trimming cut 5 bases from V and 5 bases from J; bases unmatched to any gene: 10. CDR3 length: 16 amino acids. CDR3 coding DNA: TGTGCCAGCAGCCTCAGAGCGGGAGGGGTTCAAGATACGCAGTATTTT. Translation gives CASSLRAGGVQDTQYF. The entire variable domain, with the rest obtained from reference TRBV11-3 and TRBJ2-3, is as follows: EAGVVQSPRYKIIEKKQPVAFWCNPISGHNTLYWYLQNLGQGPELLIRYENEEAVDDSQLPKDRFSAERLKGVDSTLKIQPAELGDSAVYLCASSLRAGGVQDTQYFGPGTRLTVL.

The chain couples TRBV27 to TRBJ2-3, with a weak D call TRBD1 (8 bases). There are 14 residues in the CDR3. Germline V gives CDR1 MNHEY, CDR2 SMNVEV (reference sequence). V was cut by 6 bases and J by 4 bases, with 14 bases left in between. The DNA for the CDR3 is TGTGCCAGCAGCCAAACAGGGGGGGCAGATACGCAGTATTTT. Protein: CASSQTGGADTQYF.

This rearrangement joins TRBV28 to TRBJ2-2; a weak D match, TRBD2 (5 bases). This CDR3 is built from 15 residues. Germline V gene lookup returns CDR1 MDHEN and CDR2 SYDVKM. V was pared by 5 bases and J by 0 bases, with 10 bases between. This CDR3 reads CASSPSRANTGELFF. The CDR3 bases are TGTGCCAGCAGTCCTTCGCGGGCGAACACCGGGGAGCTGTTTTTT.

The chain links TRBV15 to TRBJ2-4; 11 bases fit TRBD2. Germline-derived CDR1 and CDR2 are LNHNV and YYDKDF (reference sequence). The ends lost 5 bases at V and 0 bases at J; junction bases unmatched: 15. The CDR3 is made up of 20 amino acids. The CDR3 DNA follows: TGTGCCACCAGCGGCTGGCAACTAGCGGGGGCGACCTTAGCCAAAAACATTCAGTACTTC. Amino acid sequence: CATSGWQLAGATLAKNIQYF.

This rearrangement joins TRBV9 to TRBJ2-1, with TRBD1 identical over 8 bases. Trimming cost V 0 bases and J 7 bases; bases outside gene matches: 9. The V gene's germline CDR1 is SGDLS and CDR2 YYNGEE. This CDR3 is built from 16 residues. CDR3 protein: CASSVGTGSLLNEQFF. For the CDR3, the DNA is TGTGCCAGCAGCGTAGGGACAGGGAGTCTTCTAAATGAGCAGTTCTTC.

The genes are TRBV14 and TRBJ2-5; 8 nucleotides align to TRBD2. Germline-derived CDR1 and CDR2 are SGHDN and FVKESK. The V segment lost 1 base and the J segment 1 base; nucleotides outside the gene matches: 5. The CDR3 runs to 16 residues. Here the CDR3 reads CASSQASSGPQETQYF. CDR3 in DNA: TGTGCCAGCAGCCAAGCCTCTAGCGGGCCCCAAGAGACCCAGTACTTC.

The rearrangement links TRBV19 to TRBJ2-5; D may be TRBD1 (6 bases). This CDR3 is built from 11 residues. Per germline, CDR1 LNHDA and CDR2 SQIVND (reference sequence). V was clipped by 9 bases and J by 5 bases, with 10 bases between them. This CDR3 reads CARQGSETQYF. Here the CDR3 DNA reads TGTGCCAGACAGGGTTCCGAGACCCAGTACTTC. The entire variable domain, with the rest obtained from reference TRBV19 and TRBJ2-5, is as follows: DGGITQSPKYLFRKEGQNVTLSCEQNLNHDAMYWYRQDPGQGLRLIYYSQIVNDFQKGDIAEGYSVSREKKESFPLTVTSAQKNPTAFYLCARQGSETQYFGPGTRLLVL.

The rearrangement uses TRBV28 and TRBJ1-2; 7 positions match TRBD1. The CDR3 loop spans 15 amino acids. The germline gives CDR1 MDHEN, CDR2 SYDVKM. With 2 bases clipped from V and 4 bases from J, the junction kept 7 bases outside the gene matches. This chain's CDR3 is CASSLRSGQIYGYTF. The CDR3, as DNA: TGTGCCAGCAGTTTACGATCGGGACAGATCTATGGCTACACCTTC.

The CDR3 reads CASTGVERNEQFF. CDR3 nucleotide sequence: TGTGCCAGCACCGGGGTAGAGAGGAATGAGCAGTTCTTC. The V gene is TRBV6-6, the J gene TRBJ2-1, with TRBD2 as a possible D gene (5 bases). Looked up from germline, CDR1 is MNHNY and CDR2 is SVGAGI (reference sequence). CDR3 size: 13 residues. V was cut by 7 bases and J by 7 bases, with 14 bases left in between.

CDR3 bases: TGCGCCAGCAGCCAAGATCGGCTAGCGGGGGGTACGCAGTATTTT. Translating gives CASSQDRLAGGTQYF. The chain couples TRBV4-3 to TRBJ2-3, with TRBD2 matching 11 bases. The CDR3 contains 15 residues. V shed 0 bases and J 8 bases; nucleotides not matched to a gene: 4. Germline V gene data show CDR1 as LGHNA and CDR2 as YSLEER.